Reported below is one TCR beta chain. The antigen remains unidentified. The same CDR3 can be traced to other DNA sequences in this sample. Sequencing was performed with immunoSEQ multiplex PCR; in TCRdb, only in-frame clones are kept and a portion is missing. The top ten clones hold about 1% of a sample with approximately 260,000 clones, 80% to 90% of them seen once. The entry originates in a study of cytomegalovirus exposure and HLA in healthy donors. Study findings and constraints: The CMV antigen specificity of three CMV-associated chains was confirmed through in vitro analysis. Reports showed the classifier diagnosing cytomegalovirus status with high specificity and sensitivity. A list of approximately 160 TCR beta chains associated with cytomegalovirus was given.

Separation from the roughly 670-subject first cohort characterized the roughly 130-subject validation cohort, to which the donors belonged. The CDR3 is 13 amino acids. The germline V gene encodes CDR1 KGHSH and CDR2 LQKENI. V was pared by 3 bases and J by 2 bases, with 7 bases between. The rearrangement links TRBV18 to TRBJ1-1; D gene ambiguous. Input material: PBMCs. The source of this sequence is a woman aged 18-29 years in good health and CMV-seronegative. This chain's CDR3 is CASSPTENTEAFF. CDR3 coding DNA: TGTGCCAGCTCACCTACTGAAAACACTGAAGCTTTCTTT.